The rows below give T cell receptor beta chains drawn from one sample of a study of T cells in Graves' hyperthyroidism and ophthalmopathy. TCRdb re-analysed the multiplex PCR reads in MiXCR, keeping a single row per CDR3 protein. The table includes about 700,000 distinct CDR3 sequences, about 45% detected once. Sample: peripheral blood or thyroid tissue (not recorded which). The receptors derive from an adult man with Graves' disease, either hyperthyroidism or ophthalmopathy (not recorded which). The CDR3 runs from the conserved cysteine through the conserved F or W. The D gene is left open where the match is weak. The size field is filled for only some rows; it gives once, few, many or a size class.

TRBD1	TRBV29-1	TRBJ1-2	-	TGCAGCGTTGCGGGACAGGGCCCTAACTATGGCTACACCTTC	CSVAGQGPNYGYTF
-	TRBV12-3/TRBV12-4	TRBJ1-5	many	TGTGCCAGCAGATCAGGATATAGCAATCAGCCCCAGCATTTT	CASRSGYSNQPQHF
TRBD1	TRBV7-9	TRBJ2-7	many	TGTGCCAGCAGCTCCGGGACAGGGTCCTACGAGCAGTACTTC	CASSSGTGSYEQYF
-	TRBV12-3/TRBV12-4	TRBJ1-2	many	TGTGCCAGCAGCCCAACCCCGACGGGCTACACCTTC	CASSPTPTGYTF
-	TRBV2	TRBJ1-4	-	TGTGCCAGCAGAGACACTCCTAATGAAAAACTGTTTTTT	CASRDTPNEKLFF
-	TRBV5-3	TRBJ1-1	-	TGTGCCAGAAGTAGGGCCAGGGAAGTCGCTGAAGCTTTCTTT	CARSRAREVAEAFF
TRBD1	TRBV10-3	TRBJ1-5	once	TGTGCCATCAGTGCAGGACAGGGGGACAATCAGCCCCAGCATTTT	CAISAGQGDNQPQHF
-	TRBV6-5	TRBJ1-1	-	TGTGCCAGCGTATACAGGTTGGGCACTGAAGCTTTCTTT	CASVYRLGTEAFF
TRBD1	TRBV6-6	TRBJ1-5	many	TGTGCCAGCAGTAGGGACAGGGGTGGCAATCAGCCCCAGCATTTT	CASSRDRGGNQPQHF
-	TRBV6-5	TRBJ2-7	few	TGTGCCAGCAGTTACTCCACAGGAACTATGGGCGAGCAGTACTTC	CASSYSTGTMGEQYF
-	TRBV24-1	TRBJ2-7	-	TGTGCCAGCAGCGACCCAGGGGTGGGAGCCTACGAGCAGTACTTC	CASSDPGVGAYEQYF
TRBD1	TRBV7-2	TRBJ2-2	-	TGCGCCAGCAGCAACCGGGACAGGGATATGGCCGGGGAGCTGTTTTTT	CASSNRDRDMAGELFF
-	TRBV12-3/TRBV12-4	TRBJ1-1	-	TGTGCCAGCAGCGGGGGTGCCACTGAAGCTTTCTTT	CASSGGATEAFF
-	TRBV7-9	TRBJ1-3	many	TGTGCCAGCGGGGACGGTGGAATATATTTT	CASGDGGIYF
-	TRBV29-1	TRBJ1-2	many	TGCAGCGTTGAGGGTGGACAGTTCTATGGCTACACCTTC	CSVEGGQFYGYTF
-	TRBV7-9	TRBJ1-1	-	TGTGCCTCCGCCCCCCTCGGCGATGAAGCTTTCTTT	CASAPLGDEAFF
-	TRBV19	TRBJ1-1	-	TGTGCCAGTAGTCCCCCACGGGAGAGTACTGAAGCTTTCTTT	CASSPPRESTEAFF
-	TRBV7-8	TRBJ1-4	-	TGTGCCAGCGGGAGGCCCGGGATTAATGAAAAACTGTTTTTT	CASGRPGINEKLFF
-	TRBV7-9	TRBJ1-2	-	TGTGCCAGCAGCTCCCCCCGGGGGAACTATGGCTACACCTTC	CASSSPRGNYGYTF
TRBD2	TRBV12-3/TRBV12-4	TRBJ2-5	-	TGTGCCAGCAGTTTTGGTAGCGGGATTAAGACCCAGTACTTC	CASSFGSGIKTQYF
TRBD1	TRBV7-9	TRBJ1-3	-	TGTGCCAGCAGCCCCTCCGGGACAGCAAACACCATATATTTT	CASSPSGTANTIYF
-	TRBV7-2	TRBJ1-2	-	TGTGCCAGCAGCACCGATGGGATTTACTATGGCTACACCTTC	CASSTDGIYYGYTF
TRBD1	TRBV7-2	TRBJ1-2	-	TGTGCCAGCAGCCGGCGGCCGGGACAGGGGGTTAACTATGGCTACACCTTC	CASSRRPGQGVNYGYTF
TRBD1	TRBV20-1	TRBJ1-2	few	TGCAGTGCGCTGACAGGGGTTCCCCCCTTC	CSALTGVPPF
-	TRBV12-3/TRBV12-4	TRBJ1-1	-	TGTGCCAGCTCGCGACGGAGTGTAGGCACTGAAGCTTTCTTT	CASSRRSVGTEAFF
TRBD1	TRBV10-3	TRBJ1-5	-	TGTGCCATCAGTGGACAGGGGCCGAGTCAGCCCCAGCATTTT	CAISGQGPSQPQHF
TRBD1	TRBV2	TRBJ2-7	many	TGTGCCAGCGGACGGGACAGGGGTTACGAGCAGTACTTC	CASGRDRGYEQYF
TRBD1	TRBV7-8	TRBJ1-1	many	TGTGCCAGCAGCTTAGCGCAGGGGGCGGGCACTGAAGCTTTCTTT	CASSLAQGAGTEAFF
TRBD1	TRBV10-3	TRBJ1-1	-	TGTGCCAGCAGAGCGACAGGGAGGGCTTTCTTT	CASRATGRAFF
-	TRBV7-6	TRBJ2-6	-	TGTGCCAGCTCAGCTGGGGGCGACCTGACTTTC	CASSAGGDLTF
TRBD2	TRBV25-1	TRBJ2-7	-	TGTGCTAGAGGCGTTAGCGGGACCTACGAGCAGTACTTC	CARGVSGTYEQYF
-	TRBV9	TRBJ1-1	few	TGTGCCAGCAGCGAGGACGTCCTGAACACTGAAGCTTTCTTT	CASSEDVLNTEAFF
TRBD1	TRBV29-1	TRBJ1-1	-	TGCAGCGCCACTTCGGGACAGGGAAATACCGAAGCTTTCTTT	CSATSGQGNTEAFF
-	TRBV20-1	TRBJ1-1	once	TGCGGTGCTCGTGGGGCGGTGAACACTGAAGCTTTCTTT	CGARGAVNTEAFF
-	TRBV19	TRBJ1-5	many	TGTGCCAGTAGTATCGGCGGAGGCTTCAATCAGCCCCAGCATTTT	CASSIGGGFNQPQHF
TRBD1	TRBV7-8	TRBJ1-2	many	TGTGCCAGCAGTAAGATACAGGGGTCGAACTATGGCTACACCTTC	CASSKIQGSNYGYTF
-	TRBV11-2	TRBJ1-2	-	TGTGCCAGCAGTGCTAGGGAGACAGCCAATTATGGCTACACCTTC	CASSARETANYGYTF
-	TRBV20-1	TRBJ1-6	-	TGCAGTGCTAGACAGGCCCATAATTCACCCCTCCACTTT	CSARQAHNSPLHF
-	TRBV20-1	TRBJ1-5	-	TGCAGTGCTAGAGCGAGTAGGCTGGAAGGGTATAGCAATCAGCCCCAGCATTTT	CSARASRLEGYSNQPQHF
TRBD1	TRBV5-1	TRBJ1-4	once	TGCGCCAGCAGACGCAACCCGGGACAGAGTAATGAAAAACTGTTTTTT	CASRRNPGQSNEKLFF
-	TRBV7-9	TRBJ1-1	few	TGTGCCAGCAGCCGCGAGGGCCAAAACACTGAAGCTTTCTTT	CASSREGQNTEAFF
TRBD2	TRBV7-8	TRBJ2-2	few	TGTGCCAGCAGCTTTATAGCGGGAGGGCCGCCCGGGGAGCTGTTTTTT	CASSFIAGGPPGELFF
-	TRBV9	TRBJ1-1	-	TGTGCCAGCAGCTTAGCCGTTGGGGCACAACAAGCTTTCTTT	CASSLAVGAQQAFF
-	TRBV19	TRBJ1-2	-	TGTGCCAGCAGCCCCTTGGGGGCAGGGAATACGTATGGCTACACCTTC	CASSPLGAGNTYGYTF
TRBD1	TRBV7-9	TRBJ1-1	-	TGTGCCAGCAGCGAGCCCCTAAGAACGACAGGGGAGGGGAACACTGAAGCTTTCTTT	CASSEPLRTTGEGNTEAFF
-	TRBV6-1	TRBJ1-2	-	TGTGCCAGCAGTCGACCGGGACACGGATATGGCTACACCTTC	CASSRPGHGYGYTF
TRBD1	TRBV14	TRBJ2-2	few	TGTGCCAGCAGCCAAAGGCAGGGGGTTCCCTCCGGGGAGCTGTTTTTT	CASSQRQGVPSGELFF
-	TRBV7-6	TRBJ1-4	-	TGTGCCAGCAGCTTGACCACAACTAATGAAAAACTGTTTTTT	CASSLTTTNEKLFF
-	TRBV12-3/TRBV12-4	TRBJ1-4	-	TGTGCCAGCAGCCAAGTTCGGGGACCTGGAGAACTGTTTTTT	CASSQVRGPGELFF
TRBD1	TRBV2	TRBJ1-6	once	TGTGCCAGCCGAGGGACAGAGGGTGGGAATTCACCCCTCCACTTT	CASRGTEGGNSPLHF
TRBD1	TRBV7-8	TRBJ1-5	many	TGTGCCAGCAGCTTGTCGGAGGGGGCTCATCAGCCCCAGCATTTT	CASSLSEGAHQPQHF
-	TRBV7-9	TRBJ1-1	-	TGTGCCAGCAGCGTCCCCGGCGGGGCCGAGCCCCCCTCGCTAGTCCCTGAAGCTTTCTTT	CASSVPGGAEPPSLVPEAFF
TRBD1	TRBV20-1	TRBJ2-4	-	TGCAGTGCTCGAGACAGGGCTCGGGACATTCAGTACTTC	CSARDRARDIQYF
TRBD1	TRBV29-1	TRBJ1-2	-	TGCAGCGTTGAGCGTGACAGGGGAGCCGGCTACACCTTC	CSVERDRGAGYTF
TRBD1	TRBV11-2	TRBJ1-4	-	TGTGCCAGCAGCCACCCGACAGGGAAGCGCTACAATGAAAAACTGTTTTTT	CASSHPTGKRYNEKLFF
-	TRBV4-1	TRBJ1-5	-	TGCGCCAGCAGCCATTCCGACATTCAGCCCCAGCATTTT	CASSHSDIQPQHF
TRBD1	TRBV10-3	TRBJ2-6	many	TGTGCCATCAGTGGGGGACAGGGCTCTGGGGCCAACGTCCTGACTTTC	CAISGGQGSGANVLTF
TRBD1	TRBV10-3	TRBJ1-4	many	TGTGCCATCAGTAGCGCCGGGACAGAGAATGAAAAACTGTTTTTT	CAISSAGTENEKLFF
-	TRBV24-1	TRBJ1-2	-	TGTGCCACCAGTGAGGCACAGGGAAACTATGGCTACACCTTC	CATSEAQGNYGYTF
-	TRBV7-8	TRBJ2-5	-	TGTGCCAGCATCCTGCCGGGACACCAGTACTTC	CASILPGHQYF